A selection of T cell receptor beta chains follows, all from one sample in a study of T cells after yellow fever vaccination. TCRdb used MiXCR to reprocess the 5' RACE reads, holding one entry per CDR3 protein. The data hold hundreds of thousands of distinct CDR3 sequences, with approximately 10% observed a single time. This sample comprised CD4+ T cells sorted from PBMCs, obtained 5 days after the yellow fever booster vaccination. Receptor source: a man younger than 30 who received the YFV17D yellow fever vaccine. The CDR3 runs from the conserved cysteine through the conserved F or W. The order of the fields is V gene, D gene, J gene, clone size, CDR3 protein, CDR3 DNA. D genes are given only for firm matches. For some rows the clone size is stated as once, few or many, or as a class when expanded; others skip it.

TRBV28	TRBD2	TRBJ2-1	few	CASSSATSGGEYNEQFF	TGTGCCAGCAGTTCAGCGACTAGCGGGGGGGAATACAATGAGCAGTTCTTC
TRBV5-1	.	TRBJ2-1	.	CASMEWGQNEQFF	TGCGCCAGCATGGAATGGGGGCAAAATGAGCAGTTCTTC
TRBV2	.	TRBJ2-3	.	CASKFGGDTQYF	TGTGCCAGCAAGTTTGGGGGGGATACGCAGTATTTT
TRBV9	.	TRBJ1-3	many	CASSDSSGNTIYF	TGTGCCAGCAGTGACAGCTCTGGAAACACCATATATTTT
TRBV12-3/TRBV12-4	.	TRBJ2-3	few	CASSSGQVNTQYF	TGTGCCAGCAGTTCGGGCCAAGTAAATACGCAGTATTTT
TRBV11-3	.	TRBJ2-6	.	CASSTGTGSSGANVLTF	TGTGCCAGCAGCACGGGGACGGGAAGCTCTGGGGCCAACGTCCTGACTTTC
TRBV6-6	TRBD2	TRBJ2-1	few	CASRVAGNSNEQFF	TGTGCCAGCAGAGTAGCGGGGAACAGCAATGAGCAGTTCTTC
TRBV20-1	TRBD1	TRBJ1-2	.	CSARQGIYGYTF	TGCAGTGCAAGACAGGGGATCTATGGCTACACCTTC
TRBV28	.	TRBJ2-5	.	CASSLGGRSETQYF	TGTGCCAGCAGTTTGGGAGGTCGTAGTGAGACCCAGTACTTC
TRBV6-1	TRBD1	TRBJ2-3	.	CASSEGQANTDTQYF	TGTGCCAGCAGTGAGGGACAGGCTAACACAGATACGCAGTATTTT
TRBV29-1	.	TRBJ1-1	.	CSVVPHQGRESEAFF	TGCAGCGTCGTCCCCCACCAGGGGAGAGAGTCTGAAGCTTTCTTT
TRBV12-5	TRBD2	TRBJ2-1	.	CASGLESGALSYNEQFF	TGTGCTAGTGGTTTGGAGAGCGGGGCGCTTTCCTACAATGAGCAGTTCTTC
TRBV18	.	TRBJ1-1	.	CASSPRESAGSTEAFF	TGTGCCAGCTCACCAAGGGAATCTGCGGGGAGCACTGAAGCTTTCTTT
TRBV6-2/TRBV6-3	.	TRBJ1-1	.	CASSYRRDNTEAFF	TGTGCCAGCAGTTACAGGAGAGACAACACTGAAGCTTTCTTT
TRBV5-1	.	TRBJ1-5	.	CASRRDTQGNQPQHF	TGCGCCAGCAGGCGGGACACCCAGGGCAATCAGCCCCAGCATTTT
TRBV5-1	.	TRBJ2-3	few	CASSGPGSTDTQYF	TGCGCCAGCAGCGGGCCCGGGTCCACAGATACGCAGTATTTT
TRBV20-1	.	TRBJ2-1	few	CSARGRLASLNEQFF	TGCAGTGCTAGAGGTCGGCTAGCGTCCCTCAATGAGCAGTTCTTC
TRBV6-6	.	TRBJ1-2	many	CASSYTGTLGYTF	TGTGCCAGCAGTTACACCGGGACGCTCGGCTACACCTTC
TRBV28	TRBD2	TRBJ2-5	.	CASSPIGGQETQYF	TGTGCCAGCAGTCCCATCGGGGGGCAAGAGACCCAGTACTTC
TRBV4-3	TRBD1	TRBJ2-3	.	CASSQQTGGTDTQYF	TGCGCCAGCAGCCAGCAGACAGGGGGTACAGATACGCAGTATTTT
TRBV10-3	.	TRBJ1-1	many	CAISAELNTEAFF	TGTGCCATCAGCGCAGAGCTGAACACTGAAGCTTTCTTT
TRBV12-3/TRBV12-4	.	TRBJ1-2	.	CASSSSAGERYTF	TGTGCCAGCAGTTCATCGGCAGGGGAAAGGTACACCTTC